The 23 T cell receptor beta chains presented below share a single source sample, sequenced in a study of T cell changes during pregnancy in multiple sclerosis. Clones were read by immunoSEQ multiplex PCR, and TCRdb kept only the in-frame ones, dropping some. The sample has fewer than 50,000 clones; 85% to 95% are singletons. Specimen: CD8+ T cells from peripheral blood mononuclear cells, collected in the first trimester of pregnancy. The receptors stem from a female donor with multiple sclerosis, enrolled in a pregnancy study.

The chain uses TRBV7-6 and TRBJ1-3; unclear D gene. Germline V CDR1 and CDR2: SGHVS, FNYEAQ. The CDR3 contains 15 residues. Trimming stripped 2 bases from V and 0 bases from J, with 8 bases between. The CDR3 DNA reads TGTGCCAGCAGCTTAACAGTGGACTCTGGAAACACCATATATTTT. Its protein is CASSLTVDSGNTIYF.

This clone was picked up one time. The rearrangement uses TRBV28 and TRBJ2-7; 7 nucleotides agree with TRBD2. The CDR3 spans 14 residues. Germline values: CDR1 MDHEN, CDR2 SYDVKM. V lost 2 bases, J lost 2 bases, and 3 bases stayed unmatched. CDR3 bases: TGTGCCAGCAGTTTAGCCGGGACTACCTACGAGCAGTACTTC. This translates into CASSLAGTTYEQYF.

V gene TRBV5-1 combines with J gene TRBJ2-7; possible D gene TRBD2, 6 bases. Between the trimmed V and J ends, which lost 4 bases and 3 bases, there was a span of 11 bases. Germline values: CDR1 SGHRS, CDR2 YFSETQ. The CDR3 runs 13 residues. The CDR3 DNA reads TGCGCCAGCAGCCTGACCGGGAGCTACGAGCAGTACTTC. This encodes CASSLTGSYEQYF.

The rearrangement joins TRBV6-1 to TRBJ2-3, with D maybe TRBD2 (5 bases). The ends were cut back, 5 bases at V and 8 bases at J, with 11 bases in the middle. In germline, CDR1 is MNHNS, CDR2 SASEGT. There are 12 residues in the CDR3. The CDR3 loop is CASSPLEGTQYF. CDR3 coding DNA: TGTGCCAGCAGTCCCCTAGAGGGTACGCAGTATTTT.

This clone has only one observation. The V gene is TRBV7-9, the J gene TRBJ2-1, with TRBD2 matching 14 bases. V lost 5 bases and J lost 1; bases outside the gene matches: 7. The CDR3 consists of 18 residues. The V gene's germline CDR1 is SEHNR and CDR2 FQNEAQ (reference sequence). The chain's CDR3 is CASSPGTSGGESYNEQFF. The CDR3 bases are TGTGCCAGCAGCCCCGGGACTAGCGGGGGTGAGTCCTACAATGAGCAGTTCTTC.

The chain uses TRBV28 and TRBJ2-7; TRBD2 matches 10 bases. CDR3 size: 14 residues. Germline V gene data show CDR1 as MDHEN and CDR2 as SYDVKM. V was clipped by 11 bases and J by 3 bases; unmatched bases: 10. The CDR3 DNA follows: TGTGCCCGACGACTAGCGGGTGATTTCTACGAGCAGTACTTC. This codes for CARRLAGDFYEQYF.

The genes are TRBV19 and TRBJ1-1; D unresolved. The CDR3 spans 14 residues. Looked up from germline, CDR1 is LNHDA and CDR2 is SQIVND (reference sequence). The V and J ends lost 3 bases and 1 base respectively, with 9 bases between them. CDR3 sequence reads: CASSIHQKNTEAFF. CDR3 DNA sequence: TGTGCCAGTAGTATTCACCAGAAGAACACTGAAGCTTTCTTT.

This chain links TRBV23-1 with TRBJ1-4; possible D gene TRBD1, 6 bases. TRBV23-1 is marked as an open reading frame, function uncertain. V dropped 2 bases and J dropped 1 base, with 14 bases sitting between them. This CDR3 spans 17 amino acids. CDR3 region: CASSQPGQKETNEKLFF. In DNA form, the CDR3 reads TGCGCCAGCAGTCAACCCGGACAGAAGGAAACTAATGAAAAACTGTTTTTT.

The V call is TRBV7-2, the J call TRBJ2-7; the match to TRBD1 covers 7 bases. Germline assignment: CDR1 SGHTA and CDR2 FQGNSA. V lost 1 base and J lost 2; bases outside the gene matches: 5. The CDR3 has 15 residues. CDR3 protein: CASSLGQGVTYEQYF. The CDR3 bases are TGTGCCAGCAGCTTAGGACAGGGAGTAACCTACGAGCAGTACTTC. The full variable domain, completed using reference TRBV7-2 and TRBJ2-7, is GAGVSQSPSNKVTEKGKDVELRCDPISGHTALYWYRQSLGQGLEFLIYFQGNSAPDKSGLPSDRFSAERTGGSVSTLTIQRTQQEDSAVYLCASSLGQGVTYEQYFGPGTRLTVT.

This clone has a single count. This rearrangement joins TRBV5-3 to TRBJ2-1, with 10 bases fitting TRBD1. TRBV5-3 is identified as an open reading frame with a role that is uncertain. The J segment lost 5 bases and the V segment lost 2 bases, leaving 1 base of the junction unmatched. CDR3 length equals 14 residues. The CDR3 region is CARSLGTGDNEQFF. Here the CDR3 DNA reads TGTGCCAGAAGCTTAGGGACAGGGGACAATGAGCAGTTCTTC.

The chain employs TRBV6-1 and TRBJ2-3; 8 nucleotides match TRBD1. V lost 4 bases to trimming and J lost 0 bases; unmatched junction nucleotides: 3. CDR1 is MNHNS, CDR2 SASEGT, per germline. CDR3 length equals 15 residues. In nucleotides, the CDR3 is TGTGCCAGCAGTGCCTGGACAGGGAGCACAGATACGCAGTATTTT. Protein: CASSAWTGSTDTQYF.

CDR3 sequence reads: CASSLGTATGELFF. DNA for the CDR3: TGTGCCAGCAGTTTAGGGACAGCCACCGGGGAGCTGTTTTTT. V usage is TRBV27 and J usage is TRBJ2-2, with 7 bases that match TRBD1. The V segment lost 2 bases and the J segment 4 bases; nucleotides outside the gene matches: 1. Germline CDR1 MNHEY, CDR2 SMNVEV (reference sequence). The CDR3 covers 14 residues.

This sequence joins TRBV4-3 and TRBJ1-6; 9 bases are a match to TRBD1. CDR3 length: 14 amino acids. After removal of 4 bases from V and 9 bases from J, the junction contained 4 bases not matched to a gene. Germline CDR1 reads LGHNA; CDR2 reads YSLEER. CDR3 nucleotides: TGCGCCAGCAGCCGGGACAGGGAAAGTTCACCCCTCCACTTT. Protein product: CASSRDRESSPLHF.

A single count supports this clone. The V and J genes are TRBV4-1 and TRBJ2-3, with 8 nucleotides matching TRBD2. In germline, CDR1 is MGHRA, CDR2 YSYEKL. The CDR3 totals 15 residues. V was pared by 4 bases and J by 5 bases, with 8 bases of the junction left unmatched. CDR3 nucleotide sequence: TGCGCCAGCAGCCTGCTTAGCGGGGATCTAGATACGCAGTATTTT. Its protein is CASSLLSGDLDTQYF.

The chain employs TRBV2 and TRBJ2-5, with 8 bases fitting TRBD1. With 5 bases clipped from V and 5 bases from J, the junction kept 16 bases outside the gene matches. Looked up from germline, CDR1 is SNHLY and CDR2 is FYNNEI. This CDR3 has 17 residues. The CDR3 reads CASSPGRQGSGWETQYF. As DNA, the CDR3 is TGTGCCAGCAGTCCAGGGCGACAGGGGTCGGGTTGGGAGACCCAGTACTTC.

The J gene is TRBJ2-1, the V gene TRBV9, with 15 bases identical to TRBD2. J lost 5 bases, V lost 4 bases, and 7 bases had no gene match. Looked up from germline, CDR1 is SGDLS and CDR2 is YYNGEE. This CDR3 is built from 17 residues. CDR3 in amino acids: CASSLGTSGGKDNEQFF. In nucleotides, the CDR3 is TGTGCCAGCAGCCTCGGGACTAGCGGGGGGAAAGACAATGAGCAGTTCTTC.

This sequence joins TRBV18 and TRBJ2-4; the match to TRBD1 covers 7 bases. This CDR3 region has 11 residues. V dropped 5 bases and J dropped 11; count of bases not matched to a gene: 3. The germline CDR1 and CDR2 sequences are KGHSH and LQKENI. Here the CDR3 reads CASSLGTVQYF. DNA of the CDR3: TGTGCCAGCTCATTAGGGACAGTTCAGTACTTC.

J is TRBJ1-3 and V is TRBV7-9; D is uncertain. The V end was cut by 7 bases, the J end by 0 bases, with 10 bases between. The CDR3 is 14 residues long. CDR1 is SEHNR, CDR2 FQNEAQ, per germline (reference sequence). The CDR3: CASTRGTSGNTIYF. In DNA form, the CDR3 reads TGTGCCAGCACCCGAGGTACCTCTGGAAACACCATATATTTT.

This sequence joins TRBV27 and TRBJ2-7; a possible D gene is TRBD1 (5 bases). Per germline, CDR1 MNHEY and CDR2 SMNVEV (reference sequence). This CDR3 has 16 amino acids. Trimming shortened V by 5 bases and J by 0 bases, and 17 bases separated the two germline ends. This CDR3 is CASSPSQGVISYEQYF. CDR3 nucleotides: TGTGCCAGCAGTCCCTCCCAGGGCGTAATCTCCTACGAGCAGTACTTC.

This chain joins TRBV4-3 and TRBJ2-7; 7 nucleotides agree with TRBD2. CDR1 LGHNA and CDR2 YSLEER come from the germline V gene. The trim removed 0 bases at V and 3 bases at J, leaving 2 bases unmatched. The CDR3 is made up of 14 amino acids. CDR3 DNA sequence: TGCGCCAGCAGCCAAGATCCGGGAGGCTACGAGCAGTACTTC. It encodes CASSQDPGGYEQYF.

V gene TRBV9 combines with J gene TRBJ2-7, with TRBD2 identical over 10 bases. Germline V gene data show CDR1 as SGDLS and CDR2 as YYNGEE. V shed 4 bases and J 2 bases; nucleotides not matched to a gene: 6. This CDR3 comprises 15 residues. The CDR3 spells CASSLRTSGPYEQYF. CDR3 DNA: TGTGCCAGCAGCCTCCGGACTAGCGGACCCTACGAGCAGTACTTC.

This chain links TRBV4-1 with TRBJ2-2, with 8 bases fitting TRBD1. V was pared by 4 bases and J by 3 bases, with 10 bases of the junction left unmatched. This CDR3 is built from 17 residues. CDR1 MGHRA and CDR2 YSYEKL come from the germline V gene. The CDR3: CASSLRPGQGDTGELFF. CDR3 in DNA: TGCGCCAGCAGCCTACGCCCAGGACAGGGCGACACCGGGGAGCTGTTTTTT.

The DNA for the CDR3 is TGTGCCAGCAGTGGCCTGGGACACCCACAAGAGACCCAGTACTTC. It specifies CASSGLGHPQETQYF. The chain uses TRBV2 and TRBJ2-5, with TRBD1 as a possible D gene (6 bases). Germline loops: CDR1 SNHLY, CDR2 FYNNEI. Deletions cut 4 bases from V and 2 bases from J, with 14 bases between. This CDR3 contains 15 residues. The full variable domain, completed using reference TRBV2 and TRBJ2-5, is EPEVTQTPSHQVTQMGQEVILRCVPISNHLYFYWYRQILGQKVEFLVSFYNNEISEKSEIFDDQFSVERPDGSNFTLKIRSTKLEDSAMYFCASSGLGHPQETQYFGPGTRLLVL.